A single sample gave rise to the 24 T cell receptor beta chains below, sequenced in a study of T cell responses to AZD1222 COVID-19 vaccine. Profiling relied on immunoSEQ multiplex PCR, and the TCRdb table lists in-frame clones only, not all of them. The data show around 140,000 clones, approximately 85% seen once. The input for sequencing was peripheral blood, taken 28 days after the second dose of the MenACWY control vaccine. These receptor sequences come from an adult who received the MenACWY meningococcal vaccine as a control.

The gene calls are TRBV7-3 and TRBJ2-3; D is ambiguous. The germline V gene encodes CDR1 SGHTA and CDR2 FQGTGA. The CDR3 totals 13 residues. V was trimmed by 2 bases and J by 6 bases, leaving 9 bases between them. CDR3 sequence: CASSLSQEDTQYF. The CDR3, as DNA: TGTGCCAGCAGCTTATCGCAGGAGGATACGCAGTATTTT.

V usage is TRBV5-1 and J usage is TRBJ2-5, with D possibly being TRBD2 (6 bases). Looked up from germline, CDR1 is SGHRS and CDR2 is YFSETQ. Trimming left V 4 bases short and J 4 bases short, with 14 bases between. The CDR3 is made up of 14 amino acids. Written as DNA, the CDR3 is TGCGCCAGCAGCGCCGGGACCGGGGGAGAGACCCAGTACTTC. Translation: CASSAGTGGETQYF.

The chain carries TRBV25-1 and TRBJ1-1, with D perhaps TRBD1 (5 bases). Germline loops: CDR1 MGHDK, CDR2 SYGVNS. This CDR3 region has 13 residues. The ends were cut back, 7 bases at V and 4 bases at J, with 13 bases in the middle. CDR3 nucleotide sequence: TGTGCCAGCAAGGGACGAGGCCCCACTGAAGCTTTCTTT. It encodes CASKGRGPTEAFF.

DNA of the CDR3: TGTGCCAGCCCCGACACCATATATTTT. Protein product: CASPDTIYF. The gene calls are TRBV7-3 and TRBJ1-3; D uncertain. Germline lookup yields CDR1 SGHTA and CDR2 FQGTGA. The CDR3 consists of 9 residues. Between the trimmed V and J ends, which lost 8 bases and 8 bases, there was a span of 4 bases.

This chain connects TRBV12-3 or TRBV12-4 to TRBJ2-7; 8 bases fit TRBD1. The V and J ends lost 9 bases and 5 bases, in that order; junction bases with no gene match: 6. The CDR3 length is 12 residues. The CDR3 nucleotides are TGTGCCAGGGTGGGACAGGAACACGAGCAGTACGTC. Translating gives CARVGQEHEQYV.

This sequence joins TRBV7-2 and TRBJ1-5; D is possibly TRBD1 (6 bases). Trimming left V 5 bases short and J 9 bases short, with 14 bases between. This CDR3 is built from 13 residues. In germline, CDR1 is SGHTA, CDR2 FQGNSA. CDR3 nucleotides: TGTGCCAGCAGCCACCGGGACACGCGGCCCCAGCATTTT. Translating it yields CASSHRDTRPQHF. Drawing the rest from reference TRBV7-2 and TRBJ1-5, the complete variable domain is GAGVSQSPSNKVTEKGKDVELRCDPISGHTALYWYRQSLGQGLEFLIYFQGNSAPDKSGLPSDRFSAERTGGSVSTLTIQRTQQEDSAVYLCASSHRDTRPQHFGDGTRLSIL.

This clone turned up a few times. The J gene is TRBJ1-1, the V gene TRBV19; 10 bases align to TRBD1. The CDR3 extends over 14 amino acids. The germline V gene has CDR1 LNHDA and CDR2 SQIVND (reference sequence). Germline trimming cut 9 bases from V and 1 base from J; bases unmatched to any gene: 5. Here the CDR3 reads CASVWTGGNTEAFF. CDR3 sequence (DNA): TGTGCCAGCGTCTGGACAGGGGGGAACACTGAAGCTTTCTTT.

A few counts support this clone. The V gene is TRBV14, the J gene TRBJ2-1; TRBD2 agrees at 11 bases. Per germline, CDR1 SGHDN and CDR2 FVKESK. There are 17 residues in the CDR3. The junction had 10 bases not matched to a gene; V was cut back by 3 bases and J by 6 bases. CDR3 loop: CASSQSLAGGPINEQFF. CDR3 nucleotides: TGTGCCAGCAGCCAGTCCTTAGCGGGGGGGCCGATCAATGAGCAGTTCTTC.

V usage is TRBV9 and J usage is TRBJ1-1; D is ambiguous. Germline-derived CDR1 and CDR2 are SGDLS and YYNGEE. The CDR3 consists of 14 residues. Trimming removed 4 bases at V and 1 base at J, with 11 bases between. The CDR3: CASSRGRGNTEAFF. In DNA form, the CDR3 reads TGTGCCAGCAGCCGAGGGCGGGGGAACACTGAAGCTTTCTTT.

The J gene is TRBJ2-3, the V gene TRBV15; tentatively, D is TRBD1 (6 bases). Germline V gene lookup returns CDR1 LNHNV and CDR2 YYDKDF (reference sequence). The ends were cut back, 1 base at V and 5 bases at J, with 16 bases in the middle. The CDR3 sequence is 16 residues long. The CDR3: CATSRGGTRKGDTQYF. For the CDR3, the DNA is TGTGCCACCAGCAGAGGGGGGACAAGAAAAGGAGATACGCAGTATTTT.

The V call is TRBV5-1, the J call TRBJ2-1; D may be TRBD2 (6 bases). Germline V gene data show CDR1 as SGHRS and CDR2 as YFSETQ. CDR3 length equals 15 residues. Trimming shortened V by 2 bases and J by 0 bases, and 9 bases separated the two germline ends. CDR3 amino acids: CASSFSGSSYNEQFF. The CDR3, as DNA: TGCGCCAGCAGCTTTTCCGGGAGCTCCTACAATGAGCAGTTCTTC.

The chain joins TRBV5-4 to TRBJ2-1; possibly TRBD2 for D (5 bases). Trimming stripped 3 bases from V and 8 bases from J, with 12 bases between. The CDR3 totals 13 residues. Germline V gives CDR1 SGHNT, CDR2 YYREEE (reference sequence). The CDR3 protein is CASSYPSGDEQFF. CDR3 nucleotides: TGTGCCAGCAGCTACCCGAGCGGCGATGAGCAGTTCTTC.

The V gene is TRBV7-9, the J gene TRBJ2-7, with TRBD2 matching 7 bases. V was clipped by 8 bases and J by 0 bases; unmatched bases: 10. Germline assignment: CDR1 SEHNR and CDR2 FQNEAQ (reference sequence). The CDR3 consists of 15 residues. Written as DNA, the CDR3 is TGTGCCAGCGGACCCTTGGGCGGGAGCTCCTACGAGCAGTACTTC. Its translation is CASGPLGGSSYEQYF.

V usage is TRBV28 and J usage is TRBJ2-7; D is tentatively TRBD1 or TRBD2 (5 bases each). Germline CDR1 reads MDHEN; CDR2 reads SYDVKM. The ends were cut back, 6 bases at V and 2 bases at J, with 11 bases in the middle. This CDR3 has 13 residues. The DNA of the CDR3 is TGTGCCAGCAGCCACGGGACCGCCTACGAGCAGTACGTC. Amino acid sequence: CASSHGTAYEQYV.

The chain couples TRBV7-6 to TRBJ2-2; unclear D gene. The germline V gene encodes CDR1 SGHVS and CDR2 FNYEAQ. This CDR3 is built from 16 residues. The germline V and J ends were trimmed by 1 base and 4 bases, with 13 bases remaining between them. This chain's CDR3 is CASSLDPPSLTGELFF. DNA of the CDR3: TGTGCCAGCAGCTTAGATCCTCCAAGTCTCACCGGGGAGCTGTTTTTT.

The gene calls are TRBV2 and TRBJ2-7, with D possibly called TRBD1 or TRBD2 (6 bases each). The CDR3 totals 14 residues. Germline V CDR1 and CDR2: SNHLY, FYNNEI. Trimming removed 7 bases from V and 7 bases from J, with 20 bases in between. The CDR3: CASTQPLGGWEQYV. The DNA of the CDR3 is TGTGCCAGCACCCAACCCCTAGGGGGGTGGGAGCAGTACGTC.

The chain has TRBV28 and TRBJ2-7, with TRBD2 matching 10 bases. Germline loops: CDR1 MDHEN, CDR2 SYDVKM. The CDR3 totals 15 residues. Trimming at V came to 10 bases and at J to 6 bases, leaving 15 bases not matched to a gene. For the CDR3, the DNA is TGTGCCACCGCGGGACTAGCGATATCGAAGGGCGAGCAGTACTTC. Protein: CATAGLAISKGEQYF.

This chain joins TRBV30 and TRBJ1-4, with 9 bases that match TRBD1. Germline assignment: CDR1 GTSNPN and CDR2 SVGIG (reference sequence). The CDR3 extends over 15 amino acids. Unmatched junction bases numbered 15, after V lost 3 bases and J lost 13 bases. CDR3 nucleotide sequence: TGTGCCTGGAGGGCCGGGACAGGGTTGACAGGAGCACTGTTTTTT. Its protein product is CAWRAGTGLTGALFF.

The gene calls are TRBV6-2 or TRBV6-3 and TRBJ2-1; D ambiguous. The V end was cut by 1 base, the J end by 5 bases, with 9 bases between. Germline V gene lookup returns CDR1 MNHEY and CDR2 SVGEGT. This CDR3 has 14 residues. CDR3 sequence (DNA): TGTGCCAGCAGTTACTGGGCGCCGAACAATGAGCAGTTCTTC. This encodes CASSYWAPNNEQFF.

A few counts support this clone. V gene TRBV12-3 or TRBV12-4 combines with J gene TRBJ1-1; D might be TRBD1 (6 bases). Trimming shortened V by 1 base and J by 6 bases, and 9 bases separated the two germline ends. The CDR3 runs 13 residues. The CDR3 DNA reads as TGTGCCAGCAGTTTAGGACAGGCCGCTGAAGCTTTCTTT. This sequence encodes CASSLGQAAEAFF.

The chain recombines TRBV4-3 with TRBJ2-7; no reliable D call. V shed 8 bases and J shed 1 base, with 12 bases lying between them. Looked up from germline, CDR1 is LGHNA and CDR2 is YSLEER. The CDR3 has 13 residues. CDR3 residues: CASSKGSSYEQYF. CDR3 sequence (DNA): TGCGCCAGCTCAAAGGGCAGTTCCTACGAGCAGTACTTC.

The CDR3 is CASSRGEQYV. The CDR3 nucleotides are TGTGCCAGCAGCCGGGGCGAGCAGTACGTC. J is TRBJ2-7 and V is TRBV2, with D perhaps matching TRBD2 (5 bases). The CDR3 runs to 10 residues. Trimming took off 6 bases at V and 6 bases at J, with 6 bases between the two ends. Per germline, CDR1 SNHLY and CDR2 FYNNEI.

The CDR3 DNA is TGTGCCAGCTCACCACCATCAGCGGGGGGCTACAATGAGCAGTTCTTC. Amino acids: CASSPPSAGGYNEQFF. The rearrangement joins TRBV18 to TRBJ2-1; 9 nucleotides agree with TRBD2. This CDR3 region has 16 residues. In germline, CDR1 is KGHSH, CDR2 LQKENI. V gave up 0 bases and J gave up 3 bases; unmatched junction bases: 3.

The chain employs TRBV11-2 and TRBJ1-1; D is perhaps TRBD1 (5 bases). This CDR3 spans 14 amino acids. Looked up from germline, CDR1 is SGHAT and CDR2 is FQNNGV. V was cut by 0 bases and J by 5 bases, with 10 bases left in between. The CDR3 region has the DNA TGTGCCAGCAGCTTAGAGGCAGGGAGTACTGAAGCTTTCTTT. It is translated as CASSLEAGSTEAFF.